The 15 T cell receptor beta chains below were found in one sample sequenced in a study of T cell repertoires in cytomegalovirus infection. From the reads, TCRdb called clonotypes with MiXCR, one entry per CDR3 protein. The top ten clones hold more than 11% of a sample with 250,000 to 350,000 distinct CDR3 sequences, roughly a quarter of them seen once. Sequenced input: PBMCs. All receptors come from a human donor in good health (CMV status not recorded). Some clones in this sample may be carry-over from other donors' samples.

The CDR3 DNA is TGTGCCTGGAATACCGGGGTCGGCAATCAGCCCCAGCATTTT. Translating gives CAWNTGVGNQPQHF. This chain connects TRBV30 to TRBJ1-5, with unresolved D. Germline V gene sequence: CDR1 GTSNPN, CDR2 SVGIG (reference sequence). The CDR3 length is 14 residues. With 4 bases removed from V and 2 bases from J, the gap between germline ends came to 12 bases.

This rearrangement joins TRBV6-2 or TRBV6-3 to TRBJ2-6, with TRBD1 as a possible D gene (6 bases). The CDR3 runs 16 residues. V lost 7 bases and J lost 0, with 13 bases in between. Germline V gives CDR1 MNHEY, CDR2 SVGEGT. CDR3 nucleotides: TGTGCCAGCACAAGGGACACCTACTCTGGGGCCAACGTCCTGACTTTC. Amino acid sequence: CASTRDTYSGANVLTF.

CDR3 in amino acids: CASSFQSDEKLFF. DNA of the CDR3: TGCGCCAGCAGCTTCCAGTCAGATGAAAAACTGTTTTTT. The chain joins TRBV5-1 to TRBJ1-4; D gene uncertain. CDR3 size: 13 residues. V lost 2 bases and J lost 6, with 8 bases in between. Germline CDR1 reads SGHRS; CDR2 reads YFSETQ.

This clonotype came up once. The J gene is TRBJ1-5, the V gene TRBV4-1; D unresolved. The germline CDR1 and CDR2 sequences are MGHRA and YSYEKL. V lost 1 base to trimming and J lost 5 bases, with 12 bases between them. The CDR3 is 15 residues long. The DNA of the CDR3 is TGCGCCAGCAGCCAAGGCCACAAGCCCGATCAGCCCCAGCATTTT. Translated: CASSQGHKPDQPQHF.

The table lists this clonotype with many counts. The V gene is TRBV7-2, the J gene TRBJ2-1; 8 bases map to TRBD2. Germline-derived CDR1 and CDR2 are SGHTA and FQGNSA. Trimming at V came to 1 base and at J to 16 bases, leaving 12 bases not matched to a gene. This CDR3 has 14 residues. CDR3 coding DNA: TGTGCCAGCAGCTTAGAATGGACGGGAGGGCCGGTTTTCTTC. The encoded protein is CASSLEWTGGPVFF.

The chain uses TRBV28 and TRBJ1-2; D remains unclear. Trimming stripped 1 base from V and 6 bases from J, with 6 bases between. The length of the CDR3 is 12 residues. CDR1 MDHEN and CDR2 SYDVKM come from the germline V gene. The CDR3, as DNA: TGTGCCAGCAGTTTATCGGGGAATGGCTACACCTTC. This gives the protein CASSLSGNGYTF.

This clonotype was seen more than once but under ten times. The gene calls are TRBV28 and TRBJ2-7, with 9 positions matching TRBD2. Germline CDR1 is MDHEN and CDR2 is SYDVKM. The CDR3 has 15 amino acids. V shed 5 bases and J 7 bases; nucleotides not matched to a gene: 12. CDR3 amino acids: CASSPGDSGRREQYF. The CDR3 nucleotides read TGTGCCAGCAGTCCCGGAGATAGCGGGAGACGGGAGCAGTACTTC.

V usage is TRBV15 and J usage is TRBJ1-1, with no clear D. The CDR3 has 15 residues. Germline V gene data show CDR1 as LNHNV and CDR2 as YYDKDF (reference sequence). Trimming took off 0 bases at V and 2 bases at J, with 10 bases between the two ends. The DNA for the CDR3 is TGTGCCACCAGCAGAGATCAACGGGGTAACACTGAAGCTTTCTTT. This sequence encodes CATSRDQRGNTEAFF.

The gene calls are TRBV2 and TRBJ2-1; TRBD1 matches at 8 bases. With V trimmed by 4 bases and J by 9 bases, 2 bases remained unmatched. Germline V gene lookup returns CDR1 SNHLY and CDR2 FYNNEI. The CDR3 has 12 amino acids. The CDR3 DNA sequence: TGTGCCAGCAGTGGACAGGGGACTGAGCAGTTCTTC. It yields the protein CASSGQGTEQFF.

This clonotype was seen ten or more times. V gene TRBV2 combines with J gene TRBJ2-2; TRBD1 might be the D (6 bases). The V end lost 6 bases, the J end lost 0 bases, and 11 bases lay between the germline ends. This CDR3 has 15 residues. CDR1 is SNHLY and CDR2 is FYNNEI in the germline V gene. This CDR3 reads CASSRTATNTGELFF. In DNA, the CDR3 is TGTGCCAGCAGCAGGACAGCAACGAACACCGGGGAGCTGTTTTTT.

The V and J genes are TRBV7-9 and TRBJ1-5; D remains unclear. V was clipped by 5 bases and J by 0 bases, with 14 bases between them. Germline V gene data show CDR1 as SEHNR and CDR2 as FQNEAQ (reference sequence). This CDR3 contains 16 residues. Here the CDR3 reads CASSPAGSVSNQPQHF. CDR3 in DNA: TGTGCCAGCAGCCCAGCGGGATCCGTTAGCAATCAGCCCCAGCATTTT. The variable domain in full, completed from reference TRBV7-9 and TRBJ1-5, reads DTGVSQNPRHKITKRGQNVTFRCDPISEHNRLYWYRQTLGQGPEFLTYFQNEAQLEKSRLLSDRFSAERPKGSFSTLEIQRTEQGDSAMYLCASSPAGSVSNQPQHFGDGTRLSIL.

The chain recombines TRBV20-1 with TRBJ1-2; D ambiguous. The CDR3 totals 12 residues. The germline V gene encodes CDR1 DFQATT and CDR2 SNEGSKA (reference sequence). V was shortened by 6 bases and J by 10 bases, with 18 bases between the two germline ends. The CDR3 protein is CSARDGPLHYTF. In DNA, the CDR3 is TGCAGTGCCCGCGATGGTCCCCTTCACTACACCTTC.

This clonotype was seen more than once but under ten times. The V and J genes are TRBV7-9 and TRBJ2-2; 12 bases map to TRBD2. The CDR3 spans 20 residues. V was pared by 5 bases and J by 2 bases, with 15 bases of the junction left unmatched. CDR1 SEHNR and CDR2 FQNEAQ come from the germline V gene (reference sequence). The CDR3 DNA reads TGTGCCAGCAGCCCGTCGCGGGGACTAGCGGGTGCATCTAACACCGGGGAGCTGTTTTTT. Its translation is CASSPSRGLAGASNTGELFF.

There are many counts of this clonotype. The chain uses TRBV7-2 and TRBJ1-6; D not resolved. This CDR3 spans 17 amino acids. Germline V gene sequence: CDR1 SGHTA, CDR2 FQGNSA. V was cut by 1 base and J by 10 bases, with 20 bases left in between. DNA of the CDR3: TGTGCCAGCAGCTTAGAGGCTCCGTTCCGGAGGGAATCACCCCTCCACTTT. Encoded protein: CASSLEAPFRRESPLHF.

This clonotype was counted a few times. The V call is TRBV7-8, the J call TRBJ2-1; D remains ambiguous. This CDR3 spans 12 amino acids. Germline lookup yields CDR1 SGHVS and CDR2 FQNEAQ. V was cut by 3 bases and J by 10 bases, with 10 bases left in between. The chain's CDR3 is CASSLGISEQFF. The CDR3 region has the DNA TGTGCCAGCAGCTTGGGAATCTCGGAGCAGTTCTTC.